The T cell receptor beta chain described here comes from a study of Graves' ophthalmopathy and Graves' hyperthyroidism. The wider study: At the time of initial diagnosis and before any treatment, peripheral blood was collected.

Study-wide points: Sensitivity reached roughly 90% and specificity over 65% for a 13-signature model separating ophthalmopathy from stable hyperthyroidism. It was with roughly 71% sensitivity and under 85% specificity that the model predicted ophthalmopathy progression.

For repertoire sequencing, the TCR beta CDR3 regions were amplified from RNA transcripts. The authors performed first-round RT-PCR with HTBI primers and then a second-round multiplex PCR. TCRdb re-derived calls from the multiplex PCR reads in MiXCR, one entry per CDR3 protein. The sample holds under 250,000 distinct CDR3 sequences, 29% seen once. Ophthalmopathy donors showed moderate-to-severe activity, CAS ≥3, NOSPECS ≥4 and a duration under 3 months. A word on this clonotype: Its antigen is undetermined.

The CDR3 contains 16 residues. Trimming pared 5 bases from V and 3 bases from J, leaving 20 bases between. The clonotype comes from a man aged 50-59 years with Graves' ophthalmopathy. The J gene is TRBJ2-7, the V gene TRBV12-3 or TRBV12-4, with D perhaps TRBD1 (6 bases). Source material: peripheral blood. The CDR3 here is CASSPETGTPSYEQYF. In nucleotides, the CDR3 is TGTGCCAGCAGTCCTGAGACAGGAACCCCTAGCTACGAGCAGTACTTC.